Included here is one TCR beta chain sequence, with context. Its antigen is as yet unknown. The CDR3 consists of 16 residues. Germline CDR1 and CDR2: MGHRA and YSYEKL. V was trimmed by 0 bases and J by 3 bases, leaving 12 bases between them. TCR beta cDNA libraries had unique molecular identifiers. TCRdb reanalysed the PCR reads using MiXCR and keeps one entry per CDR3 protein. The sample consists of 750,000 to 950,000 distinct CDR3 sequences, approximately 50% of them appearing once. This sample was taken from a study of post-analysis software for immune sequencing data. On the study more broadly: The disease courses covered relapsing-remitting, secondary progressive and progressive-relapsing multiple sclerosis.

Study results and caveats: Four to six TRBV segments were significantly more frequent in patients than in controls. TRBV5-6, TRBV5-1 and TRBV20-1 were among these segments. Same-batch samples co-clustered strongly by F measure.

Sample: blood. The clonotype originates from a girl between 10 and 17 years old with multiple sclerosis. The chain joins TRBV4-1 to TRBJ2-1, with a possible D match to TRBD2 (6 bases). CDR3 in DNA: TGCGCCAGCAGCCAAGAGGCGGGCGGGGTCTACAATGAGCAGTTCTTC. The encoded protein is CASSQEAGGVYNEQFF.